This TCR beta chain comes out of a study of blood T cell repertoires in COVID-19. The overall study: Samples came from the United States, Italy and Spain, spanning acute and convalescent COVID-19.

Clones were read by immunoSEQ multiplex PCR, and TCRdb kept only the in-frame ones, dropping some. There are 150,000 to 200,000 clones in the sample; about 86% occur only once, and 0.6% to 0.9% lies in the top ten. The sequencing input was peripheral blood. This TCR was recovered from a woman aged 70-85 years with acute or convalescent COVID-19.

CDR3 protein: CASSSPNQETQYF. In DNA form, the CDR3 reads TGTGCCAGCAGTAGCCCGAACCAAGAGACCCAGTACTTC. The chain has TRBV7-9 and TRBJ2-5; D call uncertain. The germline gives CDR1 SEHNR, CDR2 FQNEAQ (reference sequence). V lost 6 bases to trimming and J lost 0 bases, with 8 bases between them. CDR3 length: 13 amino acids.